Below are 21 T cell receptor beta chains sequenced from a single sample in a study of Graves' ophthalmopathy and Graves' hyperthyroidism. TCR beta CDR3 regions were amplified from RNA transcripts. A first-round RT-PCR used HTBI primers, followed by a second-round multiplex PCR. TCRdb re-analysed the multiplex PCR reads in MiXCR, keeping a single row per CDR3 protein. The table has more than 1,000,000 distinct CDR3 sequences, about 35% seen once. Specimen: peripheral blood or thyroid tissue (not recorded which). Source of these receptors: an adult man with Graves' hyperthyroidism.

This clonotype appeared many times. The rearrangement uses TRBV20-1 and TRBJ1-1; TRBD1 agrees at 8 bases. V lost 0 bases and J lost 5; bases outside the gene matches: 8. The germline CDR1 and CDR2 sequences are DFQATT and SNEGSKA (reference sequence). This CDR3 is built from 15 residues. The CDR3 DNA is TGCAGTGCTAGAGATTCAACAGGGGGATGGACTGAAGCTTTCTTT. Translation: CSARDSTGGWTEAFF.

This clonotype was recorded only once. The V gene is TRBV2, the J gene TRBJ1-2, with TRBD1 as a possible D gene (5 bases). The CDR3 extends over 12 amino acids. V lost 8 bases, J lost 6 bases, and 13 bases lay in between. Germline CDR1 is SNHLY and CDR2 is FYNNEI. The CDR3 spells CASDRGGNGYTF. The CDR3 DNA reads TGTGCCAGCGACCGTGGGGGGAATGGCTACACCTTC.

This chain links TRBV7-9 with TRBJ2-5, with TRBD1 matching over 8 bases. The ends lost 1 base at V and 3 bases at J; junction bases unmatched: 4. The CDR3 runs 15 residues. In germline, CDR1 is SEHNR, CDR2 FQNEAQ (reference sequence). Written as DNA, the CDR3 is TGTGCCAGCAGCTTAGGCAGGGGGCACAAAGAGACCCAGTACTTC. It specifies CASSLGRGHKETQYF.

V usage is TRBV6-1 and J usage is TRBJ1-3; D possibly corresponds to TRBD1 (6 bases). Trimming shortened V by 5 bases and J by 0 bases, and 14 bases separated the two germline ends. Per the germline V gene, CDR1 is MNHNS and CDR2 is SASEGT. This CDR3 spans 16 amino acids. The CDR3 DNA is TGTGCCAGCAGTTACGATTGGACAGCCTCTGGAAACACCATATATTTT. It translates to CASSYDWTASGNTIYF.

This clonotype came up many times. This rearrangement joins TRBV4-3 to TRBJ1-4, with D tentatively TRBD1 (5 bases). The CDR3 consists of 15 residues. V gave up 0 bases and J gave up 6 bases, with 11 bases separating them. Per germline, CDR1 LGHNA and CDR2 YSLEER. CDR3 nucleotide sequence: TGCGCCAGCAGCCAAGACATCCTGGGGGATGAAAAACTGTTTTTT. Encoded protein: CASSQDILGDEKLFF.

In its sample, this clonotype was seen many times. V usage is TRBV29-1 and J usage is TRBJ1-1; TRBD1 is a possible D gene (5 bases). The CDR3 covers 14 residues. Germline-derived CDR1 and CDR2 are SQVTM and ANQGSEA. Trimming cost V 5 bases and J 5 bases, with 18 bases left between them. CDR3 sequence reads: CSVLPPQGLTEAFF. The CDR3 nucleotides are TGCAGCGTTCTCCCCCCCCAGGGTTTAACTGAAGCTTTCTTT.

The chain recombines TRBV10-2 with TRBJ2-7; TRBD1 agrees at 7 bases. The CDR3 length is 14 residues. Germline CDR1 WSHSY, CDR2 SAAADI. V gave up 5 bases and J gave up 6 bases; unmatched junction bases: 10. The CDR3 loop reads CASSRDRRTSEQYF. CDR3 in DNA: TGCGCCAGCAGTCGGGACAGAAGAACTTCCGAGCAGTACTTC.

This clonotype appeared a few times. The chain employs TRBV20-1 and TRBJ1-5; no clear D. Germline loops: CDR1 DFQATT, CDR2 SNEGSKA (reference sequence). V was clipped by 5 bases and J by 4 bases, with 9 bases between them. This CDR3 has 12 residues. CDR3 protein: CSASSVNQPQHF. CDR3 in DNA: TGCAGTGCTTCGTCCGTGAATCAGCCCCAGCATTTT.

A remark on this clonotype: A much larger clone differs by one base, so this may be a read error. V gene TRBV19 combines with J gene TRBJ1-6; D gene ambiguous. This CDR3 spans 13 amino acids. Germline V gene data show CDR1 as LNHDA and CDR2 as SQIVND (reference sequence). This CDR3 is CVSSIDPNSPLHF. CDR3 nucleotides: TGTGTCAGTAGTATAGACCCAAATTCACCCCTCCACTTT.

As DNA, the CDR3 is TGTGCCAGCAGTACCCTAAGTACGGGGAACACTGAAGCTTTCTTT. It translates to CASSTLSTGNTEAFF. The chain links TRBV25-1 to TRBJ1-1, with D uncertain. V lost 5 bases and J 1 base, leaving 14 bases between the germline ends. This CDR3 spans 15 amino acids. Germline-derived CDR1 and CDR2 are MGHDK and SYGVNS.

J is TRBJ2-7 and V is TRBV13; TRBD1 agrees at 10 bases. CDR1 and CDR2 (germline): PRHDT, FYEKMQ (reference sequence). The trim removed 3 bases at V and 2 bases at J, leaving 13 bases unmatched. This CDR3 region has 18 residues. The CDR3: CASSFGTGVSRDPYEQYF. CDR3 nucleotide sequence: TGTGCCAGCAGCTTTGGGACAGGGGTGTCGCGCGATCCCTACGAGCAGTACTTC.

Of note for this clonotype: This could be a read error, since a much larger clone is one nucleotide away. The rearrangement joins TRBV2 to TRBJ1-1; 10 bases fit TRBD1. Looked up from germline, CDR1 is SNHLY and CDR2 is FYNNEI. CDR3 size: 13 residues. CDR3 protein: CAGSSTGGIAAFF. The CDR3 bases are TGTGCCGGCAGCTCGACAGGGGGCATAGCGGCTTTCTTT. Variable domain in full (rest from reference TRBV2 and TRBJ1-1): EPEVTQTPSHQVTQMGQEVILRCVPISNHLYFYWYRQILGQKVEFLVSFYNNEISEKSEIFDDQFSVERPDGSNFTLKIRSTKLEDSAMYFCAGSSTGGIAAFFGQGTRLTVV.

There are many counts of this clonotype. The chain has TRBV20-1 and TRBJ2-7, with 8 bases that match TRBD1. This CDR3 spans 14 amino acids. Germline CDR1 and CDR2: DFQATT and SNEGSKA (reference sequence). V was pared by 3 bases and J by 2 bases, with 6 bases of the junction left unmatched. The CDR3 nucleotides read TGCAGTGCTAGCTGGACAGGGAACCCCTACGAGCAGTACTTC. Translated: CSASWTGNPYEQYF.

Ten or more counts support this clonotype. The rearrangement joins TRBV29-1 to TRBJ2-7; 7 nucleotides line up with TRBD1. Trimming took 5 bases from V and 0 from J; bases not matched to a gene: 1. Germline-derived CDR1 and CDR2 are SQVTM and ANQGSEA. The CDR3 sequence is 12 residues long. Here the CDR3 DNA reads TGCAGCGTTTGGGACAGCTCCTACGAGCAGTACTTC. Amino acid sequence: CSVWDSSYEQYF.

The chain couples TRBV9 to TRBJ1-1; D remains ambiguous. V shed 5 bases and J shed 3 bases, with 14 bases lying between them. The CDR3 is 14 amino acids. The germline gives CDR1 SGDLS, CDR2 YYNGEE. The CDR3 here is CASRPEGSDTEAFF. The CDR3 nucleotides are TGTGCCAGCAGACCAGAAGGTAGCGACACTGAAGCTTTCTTT.

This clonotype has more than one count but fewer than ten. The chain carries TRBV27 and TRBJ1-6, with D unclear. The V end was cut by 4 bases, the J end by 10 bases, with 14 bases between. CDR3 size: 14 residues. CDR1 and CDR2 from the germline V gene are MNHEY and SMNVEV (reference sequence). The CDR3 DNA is TGTGCCAGCAGTTCATTAGGAGTCGGATCACCCCTCCACTTT. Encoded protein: CASSSLGVGSPLHF.

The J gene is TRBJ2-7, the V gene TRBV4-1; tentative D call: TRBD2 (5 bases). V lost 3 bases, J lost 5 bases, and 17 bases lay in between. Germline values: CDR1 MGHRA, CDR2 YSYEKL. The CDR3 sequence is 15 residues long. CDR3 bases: TGCGCCAGCAGCCAGTTCTCATACGGGGTAAACGAGCAGTACTTC. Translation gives CASSQFSYGVNEQYF.

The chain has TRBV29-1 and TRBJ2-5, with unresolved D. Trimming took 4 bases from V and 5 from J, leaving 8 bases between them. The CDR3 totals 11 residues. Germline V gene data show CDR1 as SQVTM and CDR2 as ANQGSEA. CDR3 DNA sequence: TGCAGCGTTGTGACCGGTGAGACCCAGTACTTC. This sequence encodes CSVVTGETQYF.

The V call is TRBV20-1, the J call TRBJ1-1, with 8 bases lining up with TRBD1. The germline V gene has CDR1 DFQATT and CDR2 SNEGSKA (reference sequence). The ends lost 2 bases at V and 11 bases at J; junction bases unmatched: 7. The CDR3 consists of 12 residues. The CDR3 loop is CSARRDRTVAFF. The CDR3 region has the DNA TGCAGTGCTAGAAGGGACAGGACTGTTGCTTTCTTT.

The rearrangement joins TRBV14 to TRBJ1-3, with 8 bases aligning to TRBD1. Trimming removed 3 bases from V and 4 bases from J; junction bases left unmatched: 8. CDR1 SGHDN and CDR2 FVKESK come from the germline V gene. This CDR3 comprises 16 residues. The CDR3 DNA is TGTGCCAGCAGCCAGATCGGACAGGGAAAGGGAAACACCATATATTTT. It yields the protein CASSQIGQGKGNTIYF.

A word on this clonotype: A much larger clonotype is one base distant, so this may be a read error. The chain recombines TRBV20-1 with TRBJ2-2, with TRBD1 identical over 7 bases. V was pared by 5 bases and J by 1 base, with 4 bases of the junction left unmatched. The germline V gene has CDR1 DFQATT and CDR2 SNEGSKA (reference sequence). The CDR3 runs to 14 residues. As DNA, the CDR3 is TGCAGTGCTCCACGACAGGGGAACACCGGGGAGCTGTTTTTT. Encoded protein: CSAPRQGNTGELFF.